The 19 T cell receptor beta chains below come from one sample, sequenced in a study of STAT3 mutations in large granular lymphocyte leukemia. Regarding the study as a whole: In T-cell large granular lymphocyte leukemia, about half of patients showed multiple immunodominant subclonotypes.

For these TCRs, the target antigens are not known. Here immunoSEQ multiplex PCR was the method, and the copy in TCRdb shows in-frame clones only, minus some. The data hold almost 5,500 clones, with approximately 50% observed a single time. Material for sequencing was peripheral blood mononuclear cells. The source of these receptors is a woman in her seventies with T-cell large granular lymphocyte leukemia. Some clones in this sample may be carry-over from other donors' samples.

The chain couples TRBV30 to TRBJ2-1, with D possibly being TRBD1 or TRBD2 (5 bases each). Per germline, CDR1 GTSNPN and CDR2 SVGIG (reference sequence). V gave up 0 bases and J gave up 4 bases, with 22 bases separating them. CDR3 length: 18 residues. For the CDR3, the DNA is TGTGCCTGGAGTGTTGGTGTGACTGGGACGGGACGATACAATGAGCAGTTCTTC. Encoded protein: CAWSVGVTGTGRYNEQFF.

This clone was counted a few times. The V call is TRBV29-1, the J call TRBJ1-1; D is possibly TRBD1 (5 bases). The ends were cut back, 6 bases at V and 1 base at J, with 6 bases in the middle. The CDR3 runs to 11 residues. From germline, CDR1 is SQVTM and CDR2 ANQGSEA. CDR3 nucleotide sequence: TGCAGCGTGACAGCGAACACTGAAGCTTTCTTT. It codes for CSVTANTEAFF. The whole variable domain, remainder taken from reference TRBV29-1 and TRBJ1-1, is SAVISQKPSRDICQRGTSLTIQCQVDSQVTMMFWYRQQPGQSLTLIATANQGSEATYESGFVIDKFPISRPNLTFSTLTVSNMSPEDSSIYLCSVTANTEAFFGQGTRLTVV.

In its sample, this clone was seen a few times. This sequence joins TRBV5-1 and TRBJ1-2; 7 bases match TRBD1. The CDR3 is 15 residues long. Germline CDR1 SGHRS, CDR2 YFSETQ. The V segment lost 2 bases and the J segment 10 bases; nucleotides outside the gene matches: 14. CDR3 DNA: TGCGCCAGCAGCTTAGTAGAGGGGGCATATGCACTCTACACCTTC. It encodes CASSLVEGAYALYTF.

V gene TRBV30 combines with J gene TRBJ1-2; D unresolved. Germline V CDR1 and CDR2: GTSNPN, SVGIG (reference sequence). Deletions cut 2 bases from V and 7 bases from J, with 8 bases between. This CDR3 spans 11 amino acids. In DNA, the CDR3 is TGTGCCTGGAGTAGAGCGGGTGGCTACACCTTC. Translating gives CAWSRAGGYTF.

The chain joins TRBV5-4 to TRBJ1-2, with 7 nucleotides matching TRBD1. Trimming cost V 0 bases and J 7 bases; bases outside gene matches: 6. The CDR3 runs 14 residues. The germline gives CDR1 SGHNT, CDR2 YYREEE (reference sequence). CDR3 in DNA: TGTGCCAGCAGCTTGGGACAGGGTGAGAGTGGCTACACCTTC. It translates to CASSLGQGESGYTF. The full variable domain, completed using reference TRBV5-4 and TRBJ1-2, is ETGVTQSPTHLIKTRGQQVTLRCSSQSGHNTVSWYQQALGQGPQFIFQYYREEENGRGNFPPRFSGLQFPNYSSELNVNALELDDSALYLCASSLGQGESGYTFGSGTRLTVV.

This clone was seen a few times. V gene TRBV29-1 combines with J gene TRBJ1-1; 8 positions agree with TRBD1. Trimming cost V 7 bases and J 7 bases; bases outside gene matches: 8. In germline, CDR1 is SQVTM, CDR2 ANQGSEA. The CDR3 loop spans 12 amino acids. CDR3 nucleotides: TGCAGCGGGAGGACTGGACAGGGTGAAGCTTTCTTT. It translates to CSGRTGQGEAFF.

In DNA, the CDR3 is TGTGCCAGCAGTGAAGGACCTTACGAGCAGTACTTC. Encoded protein: CASSEGPYEQYF. The rearrangement links TRBV25-1 to TRBJ2-7; D is uncertain. From germline, CDR1 is MGHDK and CDR2 SYGVNS. V lost 2 bases and J 4 bases, leaving 6 bases between the germline ends. This CDR3 contains 12 residues.

This clone was seen only a few times. The rearrangement links TRBV5-1 to TRBJ1-1; no definite D call. V was clipped by 2 bases and J by 1 base, with 6 bases between them. In germline, CDR1 is SGHRS, CDR2 YFSETQ. This CDR3 is built from 13 residues. CDR3 sequence: CASSLPPNTEAFF. The CDR3 coding sequence is TGCGCCAGCAGCTTACCTCCGAACACTGAAGCTTTCTTT.

The chain links TRBV5-1 to TRBJ2-1, with unresolved D. The germline gives CDR1 SGHRS, CDR2 YFSETQ. The V end lost 0 bases, the J end lost 7 bases, and 14 bases lay between the germline ends. This CDR3 is 15 amino acids long. CDR3 region: CASSLGPQPSNEQFF. Here the CDR3 DNA reads TGCGCCAGCAGCTTGGGTCCTCAGCCCTCTAATGAGCAGTTCTTC.

The chain links TRBV19 to TRBJ1-2; D is unresolved. From germline, CDR1 is LNHDA and CDR2 SQIVND (reference sequence). Deletions cut 3 bases from V and 3 bases from J, with 11 bases between. The CDR3 runs to 14 residues. The CDR3 DNA reads as TGTGCCAGTAGTATTGCCGGAGGGCACTATGGCTACACCTTC. Its protein product is CASSIAGGHYGYTF.

The chain links TRBV28 to TRBJ2-7, with TRBD1 as a possible D gene (6 bases). The CDR3 is 13 amino acids. The V gene lost 3 bases and the J gene lost 2 bases, with 8 bases spanning the gap. Germline V gene lookup returns CDR1 MDHEN and CDR2 SYDVKM. Written as DNA, the CDR3 is TGTGCCAGCAGTTTCGGACAGACCTACGAGCAGTACTTC. Protein product: CASSFGQTYEQYF.

The chain joins TRBV5-1 to TRBJ1-1; D gene ambiguous. CDR1 and CDR2 (germline): SGHRS, YFSETQ. V shed 7 bases and J shed 1 base, with 8 bases lying between them. The CDR3 is 12 residues long. CDR3 nucleotide sequence: TGCGCCAGCGGCGTGGAGAACACTGAAGCTTTCTTT. Translating gives CASGVENTEAFF.

The chain links TRBV7-9 to TRBJ1-2; 10 nucleotides align to TRBD1. In germline, CDR1 is SEHNR, CDR2 FQNEAQ (reference sequence). The CDR3 loop spans 15 amino acids. Trimming took 7 bases from V and 4 from J; bases not matched to a gene: 9. The CDR3 DNA is TGTGCCAGCATCGAGACAGGGGGCAAAAGCTATGGCTACACCTTC. Translating gives CASIETGGKSYGYTF.

This clone rates as medium-sized. The genes are TRBV5-1 and TRBJ2-7; tentatively, D is TRBD2 (5 bases). Trimming shortened V by 5 bases and J by 3 bases, and 15 bases separated the two germline ends. Germline loops: CDR1 SGHRS, CDR2 YFSETQ. CDR3 size: 14 residues. CDR3 coding DNA: TGCGCCAGCAGGTCGGGGTCCTACTTCTACGAGCAGTACTTC. Amino acids: CASRSGSYFYEQYF.

The chain combines TRBV18 with TRBJ2-3, with 10 nucleotides matching TRBD2. V dropped 6 bases and J dropped 2; count of bases not matched to a gene: 8. Germline V gene sequence: CDR1 KGHSH, CDR2 LQKENI. This CDR3 comprises 16 residues. The DNA of the CDR3 is TGTGCCAGCTCTTCCCGACTAGCGGGTAACACAGATACGCAGTATTTT. Encoded protein: CASSSRLAGNTDTQYF.

CDR3 DNA sequence: TGCGCCAGCAGCTTGCGGGACCAGCCCAACGAGCAGTACTTC. This translates into CASSLRDQPNEQYF. This sequence joins TRBV5-1 and TRBJ2-7; D is tentatively TRBD1 or TRBD2 (5 bases each). Germline lookup yields CDR1 SGHRS and CDR2 YFSETQ. The CDR3 consists of 14 residues. The ends were cut back, 1 base at V and 5 bases at J, with 13 bases in the middle.

J is TRBJ1-5 and V is TRBV19, with D maybe TRBD1 (5 bases). The V end lost 3 bases, the J end lost 4 bases, and 10 bases lay between the germline ends. The germline V gene encodes CDR1 LNHDA and CDR2 SQIVND (reference sequence). The CDR3 is 14 residues long. CDR3 in amino acids: CASSITGNNQPQHF. CDR3 in DNA: TGTGCCAGTAGTATTACAGGTAATAATCAGCCCCAGCATTTT.

This sequence joins TRBV7-3 and TRBJ1-1; D remains unclear. The V gene's germline CDR1 is SGHTA and CDR2 FQGTGA. This CDR3 spans 12 amino acids. Trimming stripped 4 bases from V and 3 bases from J, with 6 bases between. In nucleotides, the CDR3 is TGTGCCAGCAGCTCAGGATACACTGAAGCTTTCTTT. Its protein is CASSSGYTEAFF.

This chain connects TRBV7-9 to TRBJ2-3; 9 bases fit TRBD1. CDR1 is SEHNR, CDR2 FQNEAQ, per germline (reference sequence). The V segment lost 2 bases and the J segment 4 bases; nucleotides outside the gene matches: 1. The CDR3 has 14 residues. CDR3 nucleotide sequence: TGTGCCAGCAGCTTAAGACAGGGGGCAGATACGCAGTATTTT. Translated: CASSLRQGADTQYF.